This section outlines one T cell receptor beta chain sequence together with its context. The sample is drawn from a study of T cell changes during pregnancy in multiple sclerosis. CDR1 and CDR2 from the germline V gene are GTSNPN and SVGIG (reference sequence). The CDR3 is 14 residues long. The data were produced by immunoSEQ multiplex PCR, yet TCRdb's version contains in-frame clones alone and is incomplete. The sample yields about 70,000 clones, around 90% seen once. The receptor was derived from a female donor in good health, enrolled as a control in a pregnancy study. The chain links TRBV30 to TRBJ2-5; 8 bases are a match to TRBD1. The end of the DNA fits TRBJ2-7 better, so the J call may be wrong. Sequences were derived from peripheral blood, sampled in the third trimester of pregnancy. Here the CDR3 reads CASYSTGEFYEQYF. The CDR3 coding sequence is TGTGCCTCTTACTCGACAGGGGAGTTCTACGAGCAGTACTTC.